The clone carrying this T cell receptor (beta chain) has a single count. The data stem from a study of blood T cell repertoires in COVID-19. On the study more broadly: The United States, Italy and Spain were the sources of the acute and convalescent COVID-19 samples. The cDNA or gDNA used as material had been derived from T cells, B-cell-depleted T cells, or PBMCs.

Participants were aged roughly 18 to 89 years from about two dozen US areas. As handled by the study authors: Reference gene primers were amplified, and this amplification served to estimate nucleated cell counts. The protocol was immunoSEQ multiplex PCR, while the TCRdb copy is restricted to in-frame clones and leaves out a portion. The V and J calls and the clone size are those of that table, but D and trimming were determined from the DNA. The data hold 110,000 to 150,000 clones, with 75% to 90% observed a single time. This CDR3 comprises 14 residues. Looked up from germline, CDR1 is MGHDK and CDR2 is SYGVNS. Trimming pared 6 bases from V and 2 bases from J, leaving 13 bases between.

The receptor was derived from a man aged 50-59 years who had recovered from COVID-19. Sequences were obtained from PBMCs or T cells enriched from blood (not recorded which). The V gene is TRBV25-1, the J gene TRBJ2-5, with D tentatively TRBD1 (5 bases). The CDR3, as DNA: TGTGCCAGCAGCCAATGGGGCAGACAAGAGACCCAGTACTTC. It yields the protein CASSQWGRQETQYF.